This is a list of T cell receptor beta chains from one sample in a study of OX40 agonist ivuxolimab in advanced cancers. Sequenced by immunoSEQ multiplex PCR; TCRdb stores in-frame clones only, minus some. The sample includes about 100,000 clones, approximately 80% of them seen just once. The sequences come from CD4+ or CD8+ T cells sorted from blood, collected in a trial of the OX40 agonist ivuxolimab. These receptors were taken from an adult with an advanced solid tumor such as melanoma, head and neck, liver or kidney cancer. The CDR3 runs from the conserved cysteine through the conserved F or W. Fields, in order: V gene, J gene, D gene, clone size, CDR3 protein, CDR3 DNA. A D gene is named only where the DNA matches it firmly. Size values are once, few and many counts, or a class for expanded clones, and some rows have none.

V: TRBV5-6; J: TRBJ1-4; D: NA; size: NA; CDR3: CASSLSIHNREKLFF; DNA: TGTGCCAGCAGCTTGTCTATCCACAATAGGGAAAAACTGTTTTTT
V: TRBV6-5; J: TRBJ2-5; D: NA; size: NA; CDR3: CASSYRLGSQETQYF; DNA: TGTGCCAGCAGTTACCGACTAGGGTCTCAAGAGACCCAGTACTTC
V: TRBV11-2; J: TRBJ2-2; D: NA; size: NA; CDR3: CASSLDVATASANTGELFF; DNA: TGTGCCAGCAGCTTAGATGTAGCAACGGCCTCCGCGAACACCGGGGAGCTGTTTTTT
V: TRBV18; J: TRBJ2-3; D: NA; size: NA; CDR3: CASSSGPGAWTASTDTQYF; DNA: TGTGCCAGCTCCTCGGGGCCCGGTGCCTGGACAGCTAGCACAGATACGCAGTATTTT
V: TRBV21-1; J: TRBJ2-1; D: NA; size: few; CDR3: CASSKEKREGTNNEQFF; DNA: TGTGCCAGCAGCAAAGAAAAGCGGGAGGGCACCAACAATGAGCAGTTCTTC
V: TRBV18; J: TRBJ1-2; D: TRBD1; size: NA; CDR3: CASSPSRQGTDYGYTF; DNA: TGTGCCAGCTCACCGAGCCGACAGGGAACGGACTATGGCTACACCTTC
V: TRBV11-2; J: TRBJ1-4; D: NA; size: NA; CDR3: CASSLELGSRTNEKLFF; DNA: TGTGCCAGCAGCTTGGAGCTAGGATCTCGAACTAATGAAAAACTGTTTTTT
V: TRBV6-5; J: TRBJ1-2; D: NA; size: NA; CDR3: CASSYGYGYTF; DNA: TGTGCCAGCAGTTATGGCTATGGCTACACCTTC
V: TRBV27; J: TRBJ1-6; D: NA; size: NA; CDR3: CASRTSGGAPLHF; DNA: TGTGCCAGCAGAACTTCTGGGGGGGCACCCCTCCACTTT
V: TRBV19; J: TRBJ1-3; D: NA; size: NA; CDR3: CASSVTGGGNTIYF; DNA: TGTGCCAGTAGCGTGACAGGAGGAGGAAACACCATATATTTT
V: TRBV6-6; J: TRBJ2-1; D: NA; size: once; CDR3: CASSYLAIEQFF; DNA: TGTGCCAGCAGTTATTTAGCGATTGAGCAGTTCTTC
V: TRBV9; J: TRBJ1-1; D: TRBD1; size: NA; CDR3: CASSPRTGDTEAFF; DNA: TGTGCCAGCAGCCCCAGGACAGGGGACACTGAAGCTTTCTTT
V: TRBV14; J: TRBJ1-1; D: NA; size: once; CDR3: CASSQVGYLNTEAFF; DNA: TGTGCCAGCAGCCAAGTGGGGTATCTGAACACTGAAGCTTTCTTT
V: TRBV9; J: TRBJ1-3; D: TRBD1; size: NA; CDR3: CASSVEGQGKGNTIYF; DNA: TGTGCCAGCAGCGTAGAGGGACAGGGGAAGGGAAACACCATATATTTT
V: TRBV19; J: TRBJ2-7; D: NA; size: NA; CDR3: CASSIRRGSYEQYF; DNA: TGTGCCAGTAGTATAAGACGGGGATCCTACGAGCAGTACTTC
V: TRBV5-1; J: TRBJ2-2; D: NA; size: NA; CDR3: CASSHRGGSNTGELFF; DNA: TGCGCCAGCAGCCACAGGGGAGGGTCGAACACCGGGGAGCTGTTTTTT
V: TRBV7-6; J: TRBJ2-7; D: NA; size: NA; CDR3: CASSLDGTPYEQYF; DNA: TGTGCCAGCAGCTTAGATGGGACTCCTTACGAGCAGTACTTC
V: TRBV19; J: TRBJ1-2; D: NA; size: NA; CDR3: CASSIDLSVMGGYTF; DNA: TGTGCCAGTAGTATAGATCTCTCGGTGATGGGGGGCTACACCTTC
V: TRBV7-2; J: TRBJ1-2; D: TRBD1; size: NA; CDR3: CASSFSGQNPAGYTF; DNA: TGTGCCAGCAGCTTCTCGGGACAGAATCCGGCCGGCTACACCTTC
V: TRBV27; J: TRBJ2-4; D: NA; size: NA; CDR3: CASSGGGGRIQYF; DNA: TGTGCCAGCAGTGGGGGAGGGGGTCGAATTCAGTACTTC
V: TRBV5-8; J: TRBJ1-5; D: NA; size: NA; CDR3: CASSSYNQPQHF; DNA: TGTGCCAGCAGCTCCTATAATCAGCCCCAGCATTTT
V: TRBV4-1; J: TRBJ2-1; D: NA; size: NA; CDR3: CASSQQPGPKFF; DNA: TGCGCCAGCAGCCAACAACCGGGACCCAAGTTCTTC
V: TRBV30; J: TRBJ2-3; D: TRBD2; size: NA; CDR3: CAWSVPGGGGNTQYF; DNA: TGTGCCTGGAGTGTACCAGGCGGGGGGGGTAATACGCAGTATTTT
V: TRBV7-2; J: TRBJ2-2; D: TRBD2; size: NA; CDR3: CASRTGGRGELFF; DNA: TGTGCCAGCAGGACGGGGGGTCGCGGGGAGCTGTTTTTT
V: TRBV6-5; J: TRBJ2-2; D: NA; size: NA; CDR3: CASSYGGRTGELFF; DNA: TGTGCCAGCAGTTACGGGGGACGAACCGGGGAGCTGTTTTTT
V: TRBV11-2; J: TRBJ2-3; D: NA; size: NA; CDR3: CASSLQRFSTDTQYF; DNA: TGTGCCAGCAGCTTGCAGCGGTTTAGCACAGATACGCAGTATTTT
V: TRBV6-1; J: TRBJ1-1; D: TRBD1; size: NA; CDR3: CASSVNRDRNTEAFF; DNA: TGTGCCAGCAGTGTAAACCGGGACAGGAACACTGAAGCTTTCTTT
V: TRBV23-1; J: TRBJ2-3; D: TRBD1; size: NA; CDR3: CAISELSRGPGGTDTQYF; DNA: TGCGCCATCTCAGAGCTCTCAAGGGGGCCCGGCGGCACAGATACGCAGTATTTT
V: TRBV5-6; J: TRBJ1-2; D: NA; size: NA; CDR3: CASSLRDTKTGGYTF; DNA: TGTGCCAGCAGCTTGAGGGACACAAAAACGGGGGGCTACACCTTC
V: TRBV25-1; J: TRBJ2-7; D: NA; size: NA; CDR3: CASSWGGEQYF; DNA: TGTGCCAGCAGTTGGGGCGGCGAGCAGTACTTC
V: TRBV6-6; J: TRBJ2-1; D: TRBD2; size: NA; CDR3: CASSYGGLGYNEQFF; DNA: TGTGCCAGCAGTTACGGGGGACTAGGGTACAATGAGCAGTTCTTC
V: TRBV6-1; J: TRBJ2-1; D: TRBD2; size: NA; CDR3: CASIATSGSHNEQFF; DNA: TGTGCCAGCATCGCAACTAGCGGGAGCCACAATGAGCAGTTCTTC
V: TRBV11-2; J: TRBJ1-2; D: NA; size: NA; CDR3: CASSLVQDSRYTF; DNA: TGTGCCAGCAGCTTAGTTCAGGACTCTCGCTACACCTTC
V: TRBV18; J: TRBJ2-3; D: TRBD2; size: NA; CDR3: CASSPGDSGGYTQYF; DNA: TGTGCCAGCTCACCCGGGGATAGCGGGGGCTATACGCAGTATTTT
V: TRBV7-9; J: TRBJ1-6; D: NA; size: NA; CDR3: CASSGGGPSPLHF; DNA: TGTGCCAGCAGCGGTGGAGGGCCGTCACCCCTCCACTTT
V: TRBV6-6; J: TRBJ2-7; D: TRBD2; size: NA; CDR3: CASNRQTSGRIEQYF; DNA: TGTGCCAGCAATCGCCAGACTAGCGGGAGGATCGAGCAGTACTTC
V: TRBV6-1; J: TRBJ2-2; D: TRBD2; size: NA; CDR3: CATPLASGGTGELFF; DNA: TGTGCCACCCCGTTGGCTAGCGGGGGCACCGGGGAGCTGTTTTTT
V: TRBV6-6; J: TRBJ1-2; D: NA; size: NA; CDR3: CASNLRKQGNLYTF; DNA: TGTGCCAGCAACCTACGAAAGCAGGGGAATCTCTACACCTTC
V: TRBV7-8; J: TRBJ1-1; D: TRBD1; size: NA; CDR3: CASSSRGQGSEAFF; DNA: TGTGCCAGCAGCTCCCGAGGACAGGGATCTGAAGCTTTCTTT
V: TRBV18; J: TRBJ1-3; D: TRBD1; size: few; CDR3: CATTRTGGTGNTIYF; DNA: TGTGCCACCACACGGACAGGGGGGACTGGAAACACCATATATTTT
V: TRBV20-1; J: TRBJ1-2; D: TRBD1; size: NA; CDR3: CSGRDRAGYTF; DNA: TGCAGTGGGAGGGACAGGGCCGGCTACACCTTC
V: TRBV5-1; J: TRBJ2-7; D: NA; size: NA; CDR3: CASSKRDPGTYEQYF; DNA: TGCGCCAGCAGCAAACGGGACCCCGGGACCTACGAGCAGTACTTC
V: TRBV7-2; J: TRBJ2-1; D: NA; size: NA; CDR3: CASSLAGGYAYNEQFF; DNA: TGTGCCAGCAGCTTAGCAGGGGGGTACGCTTACAATGAGCAGTTCTTC
V: TRBV11-2; J: TRBJ2-1; D: TRBD2; size: NA; CDR3: CASSPLAGYNEQFF; DNA: TGTGCCAGCAGCCCACTAGCGGGATACAATGAGCAGTTCTTC
V: TRBV29-1; J: TRBJ2-1; D: TRBD1; size: NA; CDR3: CSVVGPGQGAREQFF; DNA: TGCAGCGTTGTAGGTCCGGGACAGGGGGCACGCGAGCAGTTCTTC
V: TRBV9; J: TRBJ2-7; D: NA; size: NA; CDR3: CASSPPGQGSSYEQYF; DNA: TGTGCCAGCAGCCCCCCGGGTCAGGGTTCCTCCTACGAGCAGTACTTC
V: TRBV7-9; J: TRBJ2-3; D: TRBD1; size: NA; CDR3: CASSPRDRGTDTQYF; DNA: TGTGCCAGCAGCCCCAGGGACAGGGGAACAGATACGCAGTATTTT